These 8 T cell receptor beta chains were sequenced from one sample in a study of cytomegalovirus exposure and HLA in healthy donors. Vbeta (60) and Jbeta (13) primers were used in the PCR. TCRdb keeps only in-frame clones here, not all; method: immunoSEQ multiplex PCR. The table lists about 100,000 clones, roughly 85% of them singletons. Sequenced: PBMCs. These receptors were taken from a man aged 30-40 years in good health and CMV-seronegative.

This clone appeared a few times. In DNA, the CDR3 is TGTGCCAGCAGGACCGGGACACCGAACACTGAAGCTTTCTTT. Its protein is CASRTGTPNTEAFF. The chain recombines TRBV6-1 with TRBJ1-1; tentatively, D is TRBD1 (6 bases). Germline V gene data show CDR1 as MNHNS and CDR2 as SASEGT. This CDR3 region has 14 residues. V lost 6 bases, J lost 1 base, and 12 bases lay in between.

V usage is TRBV6-1 and J usage is TRBJ1-6, with TRBD1 matching over 7 bases. J was trimmed by 9 bases and V by 6 bases; bases with no gene match: 8. The CDR3 spans 14 residues. Germline values: CDR1 MNHNS, CDR2 SASEGT. The CDR3 loop reads CASRITGDSSPLHF. For the CDR3, the DNA is TGTGCCAGCAGGATCACAGGGGATTCTTCACCCCTCCACTTT.

The rearrangement links TRBV7-2 to TRBJ2-5; TRBD2 agrees at 7 bases. Per the germline V gene, CDR1 is SGHTA and CDR2 is FQGNSA. The V segment lost 0 bases and the J segment 4 bases; nucleotides outside the gene matches: 8. CDR3 length: 16 amino acids. The CDR3 DNA reads as TGTGCCAGCAGCTTAGCCCGGCTAGCGGCCAGAGAGACCCAGTACTTC. It codes for CASSLARLAARETQYF.

The V call is TRBV7-9, the J call TRBJ2-3; 7 bases agree with TRBD2. Germline V gives CDR1 SEHNR, CDR2 FQNEAQ (reference sequence). After removal of 4 bases from V and 5 bases from J, the junction contained 0 bases not matched to a gene. This CDR3 contains 12 residues. CDR3 sequence (DNA): TGTGCCAGCAGCTGGGGGGGAGATACGCAGTATTTT. Protein: CASSWGGDTQYF.

This clone was observed a few times. The chain employs TRBV5-4 and TRBJ2-7; 7 positions agree with TRBD2. The junction had 3 bases not matched to a gene; V was cut back by 4 bases and J by 2 bases. Germline V CDR1 and CDR2: SGHNT, YYREEE (reference sequence). This CDR3 spans 13 amino acids. In nucleotides, the CDR3 is TGTGCCAGCAGCCGGAGCGGGGCCTACGAGCAGTACTTC. Residues: CASSRSGAYEQYF.

The V and J genes are TRBV6-5 and TRBJ2-7, with 8 bases aligning to TRBD1. V lost 8 bases, J lost 3 bases, and 6 bases stayed unmatched. Germline V gene sequence: CDR1 MNHEY, CDR2 SVGAGI. This CDR3 comprises 13 residues. The CDR3 DNA sequence: TGTGCCAGCCAACAGGGGGGCGGCTACGAGCAGTACTTC. Translating it yields CASQQGGGYEQYF.

This chain joins TRBV13 and TRBJ2-7; TRBD2 agrees at 9 bases. Germline values: CDR1 PRHDT, CDR2 FYEKMQ (reference sequence). Germline trimming cut 4 bases from V and 4 bases from J; bases unmatched to any gene: 8. The CDR3 length is 15 residues. Here the CDR3 reads CASSSESAGGYEQYF. The CDR3 DNA is TGTGCCAGCAGCTCCGAGTCAGCGGGGGGTTACGAGCAGTACTTC.

The V and J genes are TRBV14 and TRBJ2-1, with 12 bases aligning to TRBD2. The germline V gene encodes CDR1 SGHDN and CDR2 FVKESK. The CDR3 is 16 residues long. V trimming: 4 bases; J trimming: 1 base; junction bases outside the gene matches: 2. The CDR3, as DNA: TGTGCCAGCAGCCTCGGGACTAGCGGGTCCTACAATGAGCAGTTCTTC. This encodes CASSLGTSGSYNEQFF.